The subject of this entry is one T cell receptor (beta chain). Antigen specificity is unknown. Time point specified: week 47, end of study. What each vaccine dose contained was 300 ug of mutant IDH1 20-mer peptide, accompanied by topical imiquimod. Patients received eight vaccinations in weeks 1, 3, 5, 7, 11, 15, 19, 23. Those who donated had recent WHO grade 3 or 4 IDH1-mutant, ATRX-lost astrocytomas. The data belong to a study of a mutant IDH1 vaccine in newly diagnosed glioma. On the study more broadly: Commencement of vaccination occurred 4-6 weeks following radiotherapy alone, or concurrently with temozolomide cycles. Visits V12 and V13 fell at weeks 35 and 47, respectively.

The assay was immunoSEQ multiplex PCR, and TCRdb's table has in-frame clones only and misses some. Altogether roughly 56,000 clones are present, 76% being singletons, with the ten largest covering over 4%. V was pared by 4 bases and J by 2 bases, with 16 bases of the junction left unmatched. This CDR3 has 18 residues. In germline, CDR1 is MDHEN, CDR2 SYDVKM. The chain uses TRBV28 and TRBJ1-1, with 7 positions matching TRBD1. Sequenced here: PBMCs, sampled from a glioma patient whose treatment included an IDH1 peptide vaccine. The sequence derives from a woman aged 40 to 55 with glioma. Some clones in this sample may be carry-over from other donors' samples. The CDR3 sequence: CASSSTSGGSSLNTEAFF. CDR3 DNA: TGTGCCAGCAGTTCAACCTCAGGGGGATCATCCCTTAACACTGAAGCTTTCTTT.